The sequence of this T cell receptor beta chain was determined in a study of T cell repertoires in cytomegalovirus infection. Study as a whole: Use of recently identified HLA-C-restricted and well-studied HLA-B-restricted CMV epitopes was part of the study. Based on public TCR beta signatures, there were indications of CMV infection and of a matching HLA type. Points from the study as a whole: Totalled public TCR beta family frequency picked out people who carried CMV plus the relevant HLA. The study found HLA-C-restricted CMV-specific TCR beta clonotypes dominating the ex vivo response.

TCRdb reanalysed the reads using MiXCR and keeps one entry per CDR3 protein. Among tens of thousands of distinct CDR3 sequences listed, about 20% were seen once. V was pared by 6 bases and J by 5 bases, with 17 bases between. The CDR3 length is 15 residues. Remarks on this clonotype: The antigen is not known.

Sample: CD8+ T cells from cultured PBMCs, taken from culture after CMV antigen stimulation. The genes are TRBV12-3 or TRBV12-4 and TRBJ1-5; D is uncertain. The receptor's source is a human donor in good health (CMV status not recorded). Some clones in this sample may be carry-over from other donors' samples. The CDR3 is CASSPYGRAYQPQHF. For the CDR3, the DNA is TGTGCCAGCAGCCCCTACGGCCGAGCTTATCAGCCCCAGCATTTT.